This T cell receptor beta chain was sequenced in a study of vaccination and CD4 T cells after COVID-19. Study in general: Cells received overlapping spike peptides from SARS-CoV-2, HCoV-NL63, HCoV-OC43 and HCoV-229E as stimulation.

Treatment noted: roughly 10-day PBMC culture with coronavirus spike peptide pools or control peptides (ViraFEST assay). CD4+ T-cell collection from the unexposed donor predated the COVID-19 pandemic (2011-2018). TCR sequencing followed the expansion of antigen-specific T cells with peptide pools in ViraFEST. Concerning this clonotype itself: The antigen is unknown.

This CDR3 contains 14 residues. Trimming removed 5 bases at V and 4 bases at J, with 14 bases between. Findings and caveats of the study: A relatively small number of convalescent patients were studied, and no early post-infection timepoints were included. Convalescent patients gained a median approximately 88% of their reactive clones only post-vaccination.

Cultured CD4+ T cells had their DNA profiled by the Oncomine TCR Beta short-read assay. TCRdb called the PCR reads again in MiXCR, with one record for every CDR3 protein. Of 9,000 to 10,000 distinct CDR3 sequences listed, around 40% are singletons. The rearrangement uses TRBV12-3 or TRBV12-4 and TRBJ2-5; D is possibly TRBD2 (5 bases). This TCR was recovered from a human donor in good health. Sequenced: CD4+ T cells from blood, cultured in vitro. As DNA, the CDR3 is TGTGCCAGCAGTAGGACGGGGATTGGAGAGACCCAGTACTTC. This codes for CASSRTGIGETQYF.